This is a list of T cell receptor beta chains from one sample in a study of cytomegalovirus exposure and HLA in healthy donors. Sequencing was performed with immunoSEQ multiplex PCR; in TCRdb, only in-frame clones are kept and a portion is missing. There are 130,000 or so clones in the sample, with around 1.5% held by the top ten. Material: PBMCs. The receptors come from a woman between 40 and 50 years old in good health and CMV-seronegative. Each CDR3 is given with its conserved first and last residue. The D gene is left open where the match is weak.

>TRBV7-8|TRBJ1-2|.
TGTGCCAGCAGCTTAGGTCCTACTAACTATGGCTACACCTTC
CASSLGPTNYGYTF
>TRBV19|TRBJ1-4|TRBD1
TGTGCCAGTAGTCTACTACAGGGGGCAAGTGAAAAACTGTTTTTT
CASSLLQGASEKLFF
>TRBV5-1|TRBJ2-5|TRBD1
TGCGCCAGCAGCCCGGGGGACAGGAAAGAGACCCAGTACTTC
CASSPGDRKETQYF
>TRBV7-6|TRBJ2-6|TRBD1
TGTGCCAGCAGCCCCCTAGAGGGATGGACAGGGGGATATGGGGCCAACGTCCTGACTTTC
CASSPLEGWTGGYGANVLTF
>TRBV5-4|TRBJ2-7|TRBD1
TGTGCCAGCAGCTTCGACAGGGGCACCTACGAGCAGTACTTC
CASSFDRGTYEQYF
>TRBV7-2|TRBJ2-7|TRBD2
TGTGCCAGCAGCTCCGGGGGGGCCATGTCCTACGAGCAGTACTTC
CASSSGGAMSYEQYF
>TRBV9|TRBJ2-2|.
TGTGCCAGCACGGTGAACGGGGAGCTGTTTTTT
CASTVNGELFF
>TRBV2|TRBJ1-5|TRBD1
TGTGCCAGCAGGACAGGGGGTCAGCCCCAGCATTTT
CASRTGGQPQHF
>TRBV19|TRBJ1-5|TRBD1
TGTGCCAGTAGTACCGAGGGGGCGCGGGATCAGCCCCAGCATTTT
CASSTEGARDQPQHF
>TRBV9|TRBJ1-1|.
TGTGCCAGCAGCCCGACCCAAGGAGGGACTGAAGCTTTCTTT
CASSPTQGGTEAFF
>TRBV5-1|TRBJ2-3|.
TGCGCCAGCAGCTACTCAGGACAGCAAAGCACAGATACGCAGTATTTT
CASSYSGQQSTDTQYF
>TRBV7-9|TRBJ1-6|.
TGTGCCAGCAGCCTTTCGTCGGGGGGCGGTAATTCACCCCTCCACTTT
CASSLSSGGGNSPLHF
>TRBV18|TRBJ1-4|TRBD1
TGTGCCAGCTCACTGGGACAGACTAATGAAAAACTGTTTTTT
CASSLGQTNEKLFF
>TRBV5-1|TRBJ1-1|.
TGCGCCAGCAGTTCAGGTTCGATGAACACTGAAGCTTTCTTT
CASSSGSMNTEAFF
>TRBV4-2|TRBJ2-5|TRBD2
TGTGCCAGCAGCCAAGTGGGAGGGAACCAAGAGACCCAGTACTTC
CASSQVGGNQETQYF
>TRBV6-5|TRBJ2-3|TRBD1
TGTGCCAGCAGTTACTCGGGGACAGCGAACACAGATACGCAGTATTTT
CASSYSGTANTDTQYF
>TRBV7-9|TRBJ2-5|.
TGTGCCAGCAGCTTAGGACAGGCGATCCAAGAGACCCAGTACTTC
CASSLGQAIQETQYF
>TRBV11-2|TRBJ1-4|TRBD1
TGTGCCAGCAGGGGGGGACAGGGGCCAACTAATGAAAAACTGTTTTTT
CASRGGQGPTNEKLFF
>TRBV11-2|TRBJ1-3|.
TGTGCCAGCAGCCACCTGGGAGGGTCTGGAAACACCATATATTTT
CASSHLGGSGNTIYF
>TRBV7-9|TRBJ1-4|TRBD1
TGTGCCAGCAGCTTAGATAAGACAGGGTCTAATGAAAAACTGTTTTTT
CASSLDKTGSNEKLFF
>TRBV19|TRBJ2-1|TRBD2
TGTGCCAGTAGTATATACGGGGGGGCTGATGAGCAGTTCTTC
CASSIYGGADEQFF
>TRBV7-2|TRBJ2-1|TRBD2
TGTGCCAGCAGCTTGGGGGGGTTTTACAATGAGCAGTTCTTC
CASSLGGFYNEQFF